This T cell receptor beta chain was sequenced for a study of cytomegalovirus exposure and HLA in healthy donors (dated by TCRdb to about 2017). Background for the entire study: In an earlier analysis of some 550 of the donors, about 260 Gb of sequence data and 100 million or so unique TCR beta sequences from 180 million or so T cells were reported. An early release covering around 630 HLA-typed donors comprised approximately 290 gigabases of sequencing data and around 86 million unique TCR sequences. The genetic ancestry cluster associated with self-reported Caucasian donors included about four fifths of the roughly 390 genotyped donors. The study aimed to test whether signatures of past pathogen exposure could be identified by cataloging public T cell receptors. The study profiled the T cell repertoires of fewer than 850 subjects by immunosequencing and related them to cytomegalovirus serostatus. Along with the roughly 700-subject first cohort, a separate validation cohort of around 120 different subjects was used. The study combined high-throughput TCR immunosequencing, statistical association of individual TCRs with disease status, and machine learning to predict cytomegalovirus infection status. A later analysis re-analyzed previously published TCR beta repertoires from 500 to 700 donors and added high-resolution HLA genotyping to study TCR occurrence patterns. Rather than drawing on any new phenotypic data, the later analysis identified candidate immune exposures from TCR beta sequences and the way those sequences occurred across donors. To decide whether each TCR beta V gene segment behaved as functional or pseudogenic, an earlier analysis of nearly 600 of the donors relied on high-throughput TCR beta sequencing. Alongside the repertoire data, information on donor age, sex, ethnicity and CMV serostatus was compiled. A later genetic analysis used genome-wide SNP genotypes for about 55% of the 666 donors, treating that subset as a discovery cohort. Every repertoire in the discovery cohort had been generated on one and the same sequencing platform. Class I and class II HLA loci were covered by the typing at four-digit resolution. The number of typed donors differed by locus: roughly 620-640 for A, B, C, DRB1 and DQB1; approximately 540 for DQA1; around 610 for DPA1; and 450 to 480 for DPB1. A handful of DR-DQ haplotypes were treated as single units for association and clustering because of strong linkage in the cohort. Across 398 genotyped donors of the cohort, an average of about 240,000 unique TCR beta nucleotide sequences per donor were sequenced, and 15% to 20% of those sequences were non-productive.

Based on the germline V gene (reference sequence), the CDR1 and CDR2 sequences are SEHNR and FQNEAQ. The CDR3, cysteine through phenylalanine, is 18 amino acids long. Only the CDR3 region is kept as DNA, spanning 54 bases read in frame from base 1. The method behind the library was the immunoSEQ multiplex PCR assay. For the multiplex PCR, a mixture combining 60 forward primers for TCR Vbeta segments and 13 reverse primers for TCR Jbeta segments was used. Amplification of the CDR3 region of rearranged TCR beta genes was performed with a multiplex PCR assay on genomic DNA. On the Illumina HiSeq System, the amplified TCR beta libraries were sequenced as 87-base-pair reads. The authors' analysis ran thus. A later analysis tallied about 77 million unique TCR beta chains across the 660 or so repertoires, and around 12 million of those chains were shared by two or more donors. A nearest-neighbor algorithm error-corrected the raw reads and collapsed the reads into unique sequences, merging closely related sequences to remove PCR and sequencing errors. V, D and J gene segments were assigned by aligning CDR3 sequences to IMGT reference sequences. For a sequence to be retained, a match of at least six nucleotides to both a V gene segment and a J gene segment was required. Rearrangements were classified as productive when the CDR3 lacked stop codons and remained in frame with V and J, and all other rearrangements were classified as non-productive. Following IMGT convention, CDR3 was defined as the stretch from the second conserved V-encoded cysteine up to the conserved J-encoded phenylalanine. The earlier analysis of 587 of the donors excluded sequences that lacked an unambiguous match to a single V gene segment. In an earlier analysis of 450 to 750 of the donors, a V segment was called functional when productive rearrangements were above 56.7%, and segregating when the standard deviation between donors exceeded 5%. To diagnose cytomegalovirus status from the catalog of TCR beta chain sequences, a statistical classification framework was built. V and J gene assignment, in a later analysis, came from comparing TCR nucleotide sequences with IMGT/GENE-DB human TR gene sequences. The TCRdist pipeline was used in a later analysis to assign CDR3 sequences and most-parsimonious VDJ recombination scenarios. In a later analysis, each TCR beta chain was defined by its CDR3 amino acid sequence together with its V-gene family, and reads without a unique V-gene family were excluded. To address suspected cross-contamination and a sequencing artifact, a later analysis removed roughly 640 highly shared, low-generation-probability nucleotide sequences. In a later analysis, a clonal expansion index for each public chain was calculated from normalized within-repertoire ranks of inferred template counts. Generation probabilities in a later analysis came from a VDJ recombination model fitted to out-of-frame rearrangements, and those results were checked against IGoR. In a later analysis, hypergeometric tests were used to score TCR-TCR, TCR-HLA and TCR-CMV co-occurrence, with a repertoire-size bias correction applied to TCR pairs. To estimate false discovery rates, a later analysis permuted the HLA or CMV assignments 20 times. In a later analysis, co-occurring TCRs were grouped with DBSCAN, and TCRdist sequence similarity was added when clustering was performed within HLA-allele-positive subsets. Repertoires with fewer than 30,000 or more than 120,000 public chains were left out of co-occurrence clustering, as were a few repertoires with anomalous nucleotide sharing. Imported from immuneACCESS, the table was reduced by TCRdb to in-frame sequences with V and J called. These copies leave out some clones; in studies compared against another copy, an unresolved V gene accounts for under half, and the cause of the remainder is not known. Clone size and V and J calls were adopted from that table, with D and trimming inferred from the DNA. Present in this sample are 120,000 or so clones, about 73% of which were seen just once. The top ten clonotypes cover roughly 5.9% of the sample.

The cohort consisted of approximately 670 healthy bone marrow donors. At the time of sampling, all cohort members were nominally healthy, though unrecorded immune exposures were likely present. The donor was CMV seronegative and belonged to the group of under 400 seronegative cohort members. Every donor gave a peripheral blood sample, and the peripheral blood mononuclear cells from that sample were used for TCR beta sequencing. Genomic DNA was extracted from the blood cell samples with the Qiagen DNeasy Blood Extraction Kit. In the case of this clone: Its antigen remains undetermined. An end of the junction does not agree with germline; a read error may underlie this.

Overall study results and their limits: Over 15 rarely observed V segments, including chromosome 9 orphons, were excluded from the earlier analysis of a few hundred of the donors because counts were too low. In an earlier analysis of 500 to 650 of the donors, most TCR beta V segments appeared in productive rearrangements about 90% or about 30% of the time, broadly matching IMGT annotations. In a later genetic analysis, fewer N-insertions in productive TCRs were reported among donors in an Asian-associated ancestry cluster than the roughly 700-donor mean. A later analysis reported that several top co-occurrence clusters appeared linked to parvovirus B19, influenza, CMV and Epstein-Barr virus. A later analysis found that TCR association rates varied across HLA loci, with DRB1 alleles showing the most associated TCRs and HLA-C alleles the fewest. A further reported finding was that TCR beta sequences accurately predicted the HLA-A and HLA-B alleles for most subjects in the first cohort. The cohort was sequenced for TCR beta chains only, and without alpha or paired-chain data the features that could be detected were limited. Some IMGT-functional V segments, including TRBV6-2 and TRBV6-3, could not be told apart with the 87-base-pair reads, so those segments were excluded. Most CMV-associated TCR beta chains appeared to be HLA-restricted in a later analysis, and the HLA associations seemed to be driven largely by CMV exposure. A cluster of highly shared sequence variants was judged likely to be a technical artifact of the sequencing pipeline. A later analysis associated about 17,000 TCR beta sequences with specific HLA alleles at a false discovery rate of 0.05. Three of the identified cytomegalovirus-associated TCR beta chains were confirmed in vitro to be specific for cytomegalovirus antigens. Correlated functional status among segregating V segments might reflect linkage disequilibrium, but an unknown experimental factor could not be ruled out. The study gave a list of 150 to 200 TCR beta chains associated with cytomegalovirus. Because some donors lacked HLA typing at each locus, the association tests relied only on the typed subset. Cytomegalovirus status was reported to be diagnosed by the classifier with high specificity and sensitivity in both the original and validation cohorts. While some public TCRs were present in many individuals, most TCR sequences turned up only very rarely across donors. In a later analysis, HLA-associated TCR beta chains were found to be more clonally expanded and to have lower generation probabilities than equally common non-associated chains. V-gene and J-gene trimming of TCR beta chains was associated with a missense DCLRE1C variant in a later genetic analysis, and the association was replicated in an independent cohort. According to the authors, the approach could potentially be generalized to other disease states and immunological phenotypes. The only immune exposure information available for the cohort was CMV serostatus. The presence/absence analyses assumed that sequencing depth was roughly uniform across donors, and that assumption may not be true. Strong co-occurrence of HLA alleles, especially DR and DQ, made assigning TCR associations to individual alleles difficult.

Sequenced material: PBMCs. In this chain, TRBV7-9 is recombined with TRBJ2-3; 14 junctional bases match TRBD2. The sequence derives from a woman in her forties in good health and CMV-seronegative. The CDR3 sequence is CSSSLRRTSGGSTDTQYF. At the DNA level, the sequence is TGTTCCAGCAGCCTTAGGCGGACTAGCGGGGGGAGCACAGATACGCAGTATTTT.